The 27 T cell receptor beta chains below were found in one sample sequenced in a study of spatial heterogeneity in lung cancer. One entry per CDR3 protein results from TCRdb running MiXCR on the 5' RACE reads. The sample has 95,000 to 130,000 distinct CDR3 sequences, more than 9% seen once. The time point: blood at routine non-recurrence follow-up after resection. Whole RNA was taken from tumor, nontumor lung or frozen PBMC; it was then sequenced unsorted. The sequencing here drew on PBMCs, taken at follow-up. Every receptor here comes from a male donor with early-stage non-small cell lung cancer.

This clonotype has a handful of counts. The V and J genes are TRBV20-1 and TRBJ1-6; D remains unclear. CDR3 size: 14 residues. Germline V gene sequence: CDR1 DFQATT, CDR2 SNEGSKA (reference sequence). The ends were cut back, 0 bases at V and 7 bases at J, with 10 bases in the middle. CDR3 bases: TGCAGTGCTAGAGACCCACTGGGGAATTCACCCCTCCACTTT. Translating it yields CSARDPLGNSPLHF.

CDR3: CASSLITVNTEAFF. Written as DNA, the CDR3 is TGTGCCAGCAGCCTGATAACAGTGAACACTGAAGCTTTCTTT. The chain joins TRBV5-6 to TRBJ1-1; D is unresolved. There are 14 residues in the CDR3. V lost 4 bases to trimming and J lost 0 bases, with 10 bases between them. CDR1 is SGHDT, CDR2 YYEEEE, per germline. Together with reference TRBV5-6 and TRBJ1-1, the CDR3 gives the full variable domain: DAGVTQSPTHLIKTRGQQVTLRCSPKSGHDTVSWYQQALGQGPQFIFQYYEEEERQRGNFPDRFSGHQFPNYSSELNVNALLLGDSALYLCASSLITVNTEAFFGQGTRLTVV.

At least ten counts were recorded for this clonotype. The V gene is TRBV27, the J gene TRBJ2-7, with D possibly being TRBD1 (6 bases). Germline V lookup: CDR1 MNHEY, CDR2 SMNVEV (reference sequence). Trimming shortened V by 5 bases and J by 6 bases, and 11 bases separated the two germline ends. The CDR3 has 12 amino acids. The CDR3 DNA reads as TGTGCCAGCAGTCGTACAGGGACCGAGCAGTACTTC. It encodes CASSRTGTEQYF.

This clonotype turned up a few times. The chain has TRBV20-1 and TRBJ2-5; 11 bases line up with TRBD2. The CDR3 has 13 residues. Per the germline V gene, CDR1 is DFQATT and CDR2 is SNEGSKA (reference sequence). V gave up 7 bases and J gave up 1 base; unmatched junction bases: 2. The CDR3 region has the DNA TGCAGTGGGACTAGCGGGTTCCAAGAGACCCAGTACTTC. Protein sequence: CSGTSGFQETQYF.

This clonotype was recorded at least ten times. The rearrangement joins TRBV2 to TRBJ1-2; D may be TRBD1 (5 bases). This CDR3 is built from 14 residues. Germline loops: CDR1 SNHLY, CDR2 FYNNEI. The germline V and J ends were trimmed by 4 bases and 4 bases, with 13 bases remaining between them. The CDR3: CASSGVGRGYGYTF. DNA for the CDR3: TGTGCCAGCAGTGGCGTGGGACGGGGCTATGGCTACACCTTC.

This clonotype was picked up many times. The gene calls are TRBV7-2 and TRBJ2-3; D unresolved. Trimming took 1 base from V and 1 from J, leaving 6 bases between them. Germline values: CDR1 SGHTA, CDR2 FQGNSA. The CDR3 sequence is 14 residues long. The CDR3 loop reads CASSLGPGTDTQYF. The CDR3 DNA reads TGTGCCAGCAGCTTAGGGCCAGGCACAGATACGCAGTATTTT.

This clonotype was found many times. This chain connects TRBV7-9 to TRBJ2-2, with 7 bases matching TRBD1. Germline CDR1 is SEHNR and CDR2 is FQNEAQ (reference sequence). V lost 10 bases, J lost 8 bases, and 10 bases stayed unmatched. This CDR3 has 13 residues. The CDR3 is CAITDRISGELFF. CDR3 nucleotide sequence: TGTGCCATCACGGACAGGATCTCTGGGGAGCTGTTTTTT.

The chain carries TRBV30 and TRBJ2-3; 11 bases match TRBD2. The CDR3 runs to 15 residues. Trimming removed 1 base from V and 4 bases from J; junction bases left unmatched: 4. CDR1 and CDR2 from the germline V gene are GTSNPN and SVGIG (reference sequence). CDR3 nucleotides: TGTGCCTGGAGTGGACTAGCGGGGACCCCAGATACGCAGTATTTT. Its protein is CAWSGLAGTPDTQYF.

This clonotype was seen many times. CDR3 in DNA: TGTGCCAGCAGGATCGACTACGAGCAGTACTTC. Encoded protein: CASRIDYEQYF. The genes are TRBV6-2 or TRBV6-3 and TRBJ2-7; D gene uncertain. The CDR3 is 11 amino acids. Trimming removed 6 bases at V and 3 bases at J, with 6 bases between. CDR1 and CDR2 from the germline V gene are MNHEY and SVGEGT.

This clonotype was counted at least ten times. This chain links TRBV20-1 with TRBJ1-5; D may be TRBD1 (5 bases). The CDR3 consists of 18 residues. The ends were cut back, 6 bases at V and 1 base at J, with 25 bases in the middle. Germline assignment: CDR1 DFQATT and CDR2 SNEGSKA (reference sequence). CDR3 loop: CSARDPKPGRGSNQPQHF. CDR3 in DNA: TGCAGTGCCCGGGACCCGAAGCCGGGTCGGGGGAGCAATCAGCCCCAGCATTTT.

The chain employs TRBV7-2 and TRBJ1-1, with D possibly matching TRBD1 (6 bases). Germline V lookup: CDR1 SGHTA, CDR2 FQGNSA. This CDR3 has 19 amino acids. V was cut by 3 bases and J by 1 base, with 24 bases left in between. Here the CDR3 reads CASSFSPFGDIRPNTEAFF. CDR3 coding DNA: TGTGCCAGCAGCTTCTCCCCTTTTGGGGACATCCGACCGAACACTGAAGCTTTCTTT.

This clonotype was found a few times. The chain recombines TRBV12-3 or TRBV12-4 with TRBJ1-1, with 8 positions matching TRBD1. This CDR3 spans 13 amino acids. The trim removed 9 bases at V and 4 bases at J, leaving 7 bases unmatched. This CDR3 is CASMGQVGTEAFF. The CDR3, as DNA: TGTGCCAGTATGGGACAGGTCGGCACTGAAGCTTTCTTT.

In this sample, this clonotype turned up many times. The chain joins TRBV29-1 to TRBJ2-7; a weak D match, TRBD1 (6 bases). The V end was cut by 2 bases, the J end by 2 bases, with 13 bases between. The CDR3 length is 14 residues. Germline V lookup: CDR1 SQVTM, CDR2 ANQGSEA. The CDR3 sequence is CSVELDRQPYEQYF. In DNA, the CDR3 is TGCAGCGTTGAATTGGACAGACAGCCCTACGAGCAGTACTTC.

This clonotype has more than one count but fewer than ten. The gene calls are TRBV9 and TRBJ1-5; D is unresolved. The CDR3 runs to 15 residues. Germline assignment: CDR1 SGDLS and CDR2 YYNGEE. The germline V and J ends were trimmed by 3 bases and 6 bases, with 16 bases remaining between them. DNA for the CDR3: TGTGCCAGCAGCGCCTACGGAGGTGTAGGTCAGCCCCAGCATTTT. Its protein product is CASSAYGGVGQPQHF.

The chain uses TRBV2 and TRBJ1-6; no clear D gene. Looked up from germline, CDR1 is SNHLY and CDR2 is FYNNEI. The CDR3 contains 11 residues. Trimming took 5 bases from V and 8 from J, leaving 4 bases between them. CDR3 nucleotides: TGTGCCAGCAGTCTATATTCACCCCTCCACTTT. Protein: CASSLYSPLHF.

The sample holds many counts of this clonotype. The J gene is TRBJ2-2, the V gene TRBV7-9, with D unclear. The CDR3 extends over 14 amino acids. CDR1 SEHNR and CDR2 FQNEAQ come from the germline V gene (reference sequence). V dropped 5 bases and J dropped 0 bases, with 7 bases sitting between them. The CDR3 nucleotides read TGTGCCAGCAGCCCCCGGGCGAACACCGGGGAGCTGTTTTTT. This encodes CASSPRANTGELFF.

The chain carries TRBV7-2 and TRBJ1-5; 10 bases are shared with TRBD1. CDR3 length: 15 residues. Germline loops: CDR1 SGHTA, CDR2 FQGNSA. Trimming at V came to 3 bases and at J to 7 bases, leaving 6 bases not matched to a gene. The CDR3 sequence is CASSFGTGDGQPQHF. CDR3 coding DNA: TGTGCCAGCAGCTTTGGGACAGGGGACGGGCAGCCCCAGCATTTT.

This clonotype showed up just a few times. J is TRBJ2-1 and V is TRBV9, with 8 bases lining up with TRBD2. J gave up 2 bases and V 0 bases, and 1 base lay outside the gene matches. CDR1 and CDR2 from the germline V gene are SGDLS and YYNGEE. This CDR3 is 15 amino acids long. In DNA, the CDR3 is TGTGCCAGCAGCGTAGCGGGGGGGACCTACAATGAGCAGTTCTTC. This translates into CASSVAGGTYNEQFF.

V is TRBV7-2 and J is TRBJ1-1, with D possibly TRBD1 on 5 matching bases. The CDR3 covers 14 residues. V gave up 1 base and J gave up 5 bases, with 11 bases separating them. In germline, CDR1 is SGHTA, CDR2 FQGNSA. The CDR3 DNA is TGTGCCAGCAGCTTAGGAGTGGGACGGACTGAAGCTTTCTTT. Its translation: CASSLGVGRTEAFF. Using reference TRBV7-2 and TRBJ1-1 for the parts outside the CDR3, the full variable domain is GAGVSQSPSNKVTEKGKDVELRCDPISGHTALYWYRQSLGQGLEFLIYFQGNSAPDKSGLPSDRFSAERTGGSVSTLTIQRTQQEDSAVYLCASSLGVGRTEAFFGQGTRLTVV.

This clonotype has more than one count but fewer than ten. This chain links TRBV7-9 with TRBJ1-6, with 8 bases aligning to TRBD1. With V trimmed by 4 bases and J by 9 bases, 8 bases remained unmatched. The CDR3 runs to 15 residues. CDR1 and CDR2 (germline): SEHNR, FQNEAQ (reference sequence). CDR3 sequence (DNA): TGTGCCAGCAGCTCAGGACAGGGATTGACTTCACCCCTCCACTTT. This sequence encodes CASSSGQGLTSPLHF. Full variable domain (remainder filled in from reference TRBV7-9 and TRBJ1-6): DTGVSQNPRHKITKRGQNVTFRCDPISEHNRLYWYRQTLGQGPEFLTYFQNEAQLEKSRLLSDRFSAERPKGSFSTLEIQRTEQGDSAMYLCASSSGQGLTSPLHFGNGTRLTVT.

There are many counts of this clonotype. V and J are TRBV10-1 and TRBJ2-2; possible D gene TRBD1, 5 bases. The V and J ends lost 5 bases and 1 base respectively, with 8 bases between them. CDR3 length: 14 amino acids. In germline, CDR1 is WNHNN, CDR2 SYGVQD (reference sequence). In DNA, the CDR3 is TGCGCCAGCAGTATCCAGGGGAACACCGGGGAGCTGTTTTTT. This encodes CASSIQGNTGELFF.

Points on this clonotype: A read error is possible here, since a much larger clone lies one base away. The chain combines TRBV3-1 with TRBJ1-6; possible D gene TRBD1, 6 bases. Deletions cut 1 base from V and 12 bases from J, with 13 bases between. This CDR3 has 14 residues. Germline assignment: CDR1 LGHDT and CDR2 YNNKEL (reference sequence). CDR3 residues: CASSQGTVDGPLHF. The CDR3 DNA reads as TGTGCCAGCAGCCAAGGGACAGTGGATGGACCCCTCCACTTT.

This clonotype occurred a few times. The CDR3 reads CASTTARDQPQHF. Written as DNA, the CDR3 is TGTGCCAGCACTACCGCTCGTGATCAGCCCCAGCATTTT. V is TRBV28 and J is TRBJ1-5; D is undetermined. Germline V gene data show CDR1 as MDHEN and CDR2 as SYDVKM. The CDR3 is made up of 13 amino acids. V shed 7 bases and J shed 5 bases, with 12 bases lying between them. The variable domain in full, with the rest retrieved from reference TRBV28 and TRBJ1-5, is DVKVTQSSRYLVKRTGEKVFLECVQDMDHENMFWYRQDPGLGLRLIYFSYDVKMKEKGDIPEGYSVSREKKERFSLILESASTNQTSMYLCASTTARDQPQHFGDGTRLSIL.

This clonotype was seen ten or more times. The genes are TRBV11-2 and TRBJ1-1; D remains ambiguous. The V end was cut by 2 bases, the J end by 7 bases, with 5 bases between. Germline V gene lookup returns CDR1 SGHAT and CDR2 FQNNGV. CDR3 length: 11 amino acids. This CDR3 reads CASSLKGEAFF. The CDR3 bases are TGTGCCAGCAGCTTAAAGGGTGAAGCTTTCTTT. The full variable domain, with the rest looked up from reference TRBV11-2 and TRBJ1-1, is EAGVAQSPRYKIIEKRQSVAFWCNPISGHATLYWYQQILGQGPKLLIQFQNNGVVDDSQLPKDRFSAERLKGVDSTLKIQPAKLEDSAVYLCASSLKGEAFFGQGTRLTVV.

Only a few counts were recorded for this clonotype. CDR3: CASSFLWPQHF. The CDR3 nucleotides read TGTGCCAGCAGCTTTCTATGGCCCCAGCATTTT. V and J are TRBV6-1 and TRBJ1-5; D not resolved. Trimming stripped 6 bases from V and 9 bases from J, with 9 bases between. The CDR3 is 11 amino acids. Germline V gene sequence: CDR1 MNHNS, CDR2 SASEGT.

The chain employs TRBV7-2 and TRBJ1-2; the D is unclear. Trimming took 2 bases from V and 0 from J, leaving 7 bases between them. The CDR3 runs to 14 residues. The germline V gene has CDR1 SGHTA and CDR2 FQGNSA. CDR3 amino acids: CASSLRTTNYGYTF. CDR3 nucleotides: TGTGCCAGCAGCTTAAGGACCACTAACTATGGCTACACCTTC.

This clonotype was observed a few times. The V call is TRBV10-3, the J call TRBJ2-3, with D possibly TRBD1 on 5 matching bases. The V end lost 8 bases, the J end lost 2 bases, and 11 bases lay between the germline ends. This CDR3 contains 13 residues. CDR1 and CDR2 from the germline V gene are ENHRY and SYGVKD. The CDR3 protein is CAIQGSDTDTQYF. The CDR3 nucleotides read TGTGCCATCCAGGGTAGTGACACAGATACGCAGTATTTT.